What follows are 5 T cell receptor beta chains derived from one specimen sequenced in a study of radiotherapy plus CTLA-4 blockade in lung cancer. This table comes from immunoSEQ multiplex PCR, and its TCRdb copy is limited to in-frame clones, with some not included. The data show roughly 90,000 clones, approximately 78% seen once. The specimen comprised peripheral blood, sampled from a patient treated with radiotherapy plus ipilimumab. The receptors were gathered from a human donor with non-small cell lung cancer that progressed on radiotherapy plus ipilimumab.

This chain connects TRBV15 to TRBJ2-4; 10 bases are shared with TRBD1. Trimming at V came to 7 bases and at J to 9 bases, leaving 6 bases not matched to a gene. Germline V lookup: CDR1 LNHNV, CDR2 YYDKDF (reference sequence). The CDR3 covers 13 residues. Here the CDR3 reads CATNADRGVIQYF. DNA of the CDR3: TGTGCCACCAACGCGGACAGGGGGGTCATTCAGTACTTC.

This chain links TRBV2 with TRBJ1-2; D is uncertain. CDR3 length: 13 residues. From germline, CDR1 is SNHLY and CDR2 FYNNEI. V lost 2 bases, J lost 2 bases, and 6 bases lay in between. CDR3 sequence: CASSETANYGYTF. The DNA for the CDR3 is TGTGCCAGCAGTGAAACAGCCAACTATGGCTACACCTTC. Combining the CDR3 with reference TRBV2 and TRBJ1-2 gives the whole variable domain EPEVTQTPSHQVTQMGQEVILRCVPISNHLYFYWYRQILGQKVEFLVSFYNNEISEKSEIFDDQFSVERPDGSNFTLKIRSTKLEDSAMYFCASSETANYGYTFGSGTRLTVV.

This rearrangement joins TRBV5-4 to TRBJ1-2; 8 nucleotides align to TRBD1. The trim removed 4 bases at V and 5 bases at J, leaving 7 bases unmatched. The CDR3 extends over 14 amino acids. The germline V gene has CDR1 SGHNT and CDR2 YYREEE (reference sequence). The CDR3 coding sequence is TGTGCCAGCAGCCCACAGGGGGAAGTATATGGCTACACCTTC. Translation gives CASSPQGEVYGYTF.

The rearrangement uses TRBV10-3 and TRBJ2-3; D call uncertain. Trimming left V 10 bases short and J 2 bases short, with 7 bases between. Germline V gene lookup returns CDR1 ENHRY and CDR2 SYGVKD. This CDR3 region has 11 residues. CDR3 residues: CATLLTDTQYF. The CDR3 coding sequence is TGTGCCACCCTCCTCACAGATACGCAGTATTTT.

This clone was found once. The chain is built from TRBV7-9 and TRBJ2-3; the D is unclear. The CDR3 totals 13 residues. Trimming left V 1 base short and J 1 base short, with 3 bases between. Germline CDR1 SEHNR, CDR2 FQNEAQ (reference sequence). Here the CDR3 reads CASSLEGTDTQYF. The CDR3 nucleotides read TGTGCCAGCAGCTTAGAGGGCACAGATACGCAGTATTTT.